Shown below are 20 T cell receptor beta chains from a single sample sequenced in a study of blood T cell repertoires in COVID-19. Here immunoSEQ multiplex PCR was the method, and the copy in TCRdb shows in-frame clones only, minus some. The table records some 42,000 clones, around 90% of them present only once. Input material: peripheral blood. Source of these receptors: a human donor in a cohort sampled during active COVID-19.

The chain is built from TRBV7-3 and TRBJ2-1; tentatively, D is TRBD2 (5 bases). CDR3 length: 12 amino acids. Germline loops: CDR1 SGHTA, CDR2 FQGTGA. Trimming cost V 5 bases and J 9 bases, with 11 bases left between them. CDR3 amino acids: CASSNVAGEQFF. CDR3 sequence (DNA): TGTGCCAGCAGCAACGTTGCGGGTGAGCAGTTCTTC.

This chain links TRBV18 with TRBJ2-3, with D possibly matching TRBD2 (5 bases). The CDR3 is 16 residues long. Germline V gene sequence: CDR1 KGHSH, CDR2 LQKENI. V was clipped by 2 bases and J by 1 base, with 13 bases between them. CDR3 sequence: CASSPDRDPRTDTQYF. The CDR3 region has the DNA TGTGCCAGCTCACCAGACCGGGATCCCCGCACAGATACGCAGTATTTT.

The chain joins TRBV11-2 to TRBJ2-7; TRBD1 might be the D (5 bases). Germline V gives CDR1 SGHAT, CDR2 FQNNGV. The V end was cut by 1 base, the J end by 7 bases, with 14 bases between. The CDR3 spans 14 residues. The CDR3 DNA is TGTGCCAGCAGCTTAGGAGTTCCAGCAGGGGAGCAGTACTTC. Protein: CASSLGVPAGEQYF.

This clone was recorded once. The J gene is TRBJ1-2, the V gene TRBV2; 8 bases line up with TRBD1. CDR1 and CDR2 from the germline V gene are SNHLY and FYNNEI. J gave up 2 bases and V 2 bases, and 4 bases lay outside the gene matches. The CDR3 runs to 15 residues. CDR3 sequence: CASSEWTGRNYGYTF. CDR3 DNA: TGTGCCAGCAGTGAATGGACAGGGAGGAACTATGGCTACACCTTC.

The rearrangement links TRBV5-1 to TRBJ2-3, with 10 bases lining up with TRBD2. CDR1 and CDR2 (germline): SGHRS, YFSETQ. This CDR3 comprises 16 residues. The V segment lost 3 bases and the J segment 3 bases; nucleotides outside the gene matches: 7. CDR3 sequence (DNA): TGCGCCAGCAGCTCCGGAGCTAGCGGGGGTACAGATACGCAGTATTTT. Protein: CASSSGASGGTDTQYF.

CDR3 bases: TGTGCCAGCAGTTTAGCGGGAGGCTTCATAGGGGAGACCCAGTACTTC. Amino acid sequence: CASSLAGGFIGETQYF. The chain combines TRBV28 with TRBJ2-5; 8 bases are shared with TRBD2. The V and J ends lost 2 bases and 5 bases, in that order; junction bases with no gene match: 10. The V gene's germline CDR1 is MDHEN and CDR2 SYDVKM. There are 16 residues in the CDR3. The whole variable domain, filled in from reference TRBV28 and TRBJ2-5, reads DVKVTQSSRYLVKRTGEKVFLECVQDMDHENMFWYRQDPGLGLRLIYFSYDVKMKEKGDIPEGYSVSREKKERFSLILESASTNQTSMYLCASSLAGGFIGETQYFGPGTRLLVL.

CDR3 loop: CASSAADSQPQHF. The CDR3 coding sequence is TGTGCCAGCTCTGCTGCCGACTCCCAGCCCCAGCATTTT. The chain couples TRBV25-1 to TRBJ1-5, with no clear D. V was clipped by 8 bases and J by 7 bases, with 15 bases between them. The CDR3 length is 13 residues. The germline V gene has CDR1 MGHDK and CDR2 SYGVNS.

This clone was observed a few times. The chain carries TRBV6-5 and TRBJ1-1, with 8 bases identical to TRBD1. Germline lookup yields CDR1 MNHEY and CDR2 SVGAGI. The junction had 2 bases not matched to a gene; V was cut back by 4 bases and J by 4 bases. This CDR3 has 13 amino acids. The CDR3: CASSSTGATEAFF. The CDR3 DNA follows: TGTGCCAGCAGTTCGACAGGGGCCACTGAAGCTTTCTTT.

This chain links TRBV30 with TRBJ1-1, with D tentatively TRBD1 (5 bases). V gave up 0 bases and J gave up 4 bases, with 9 bases separating them. The CDR3 consists of 13 residues. Germline loops: CDR1 GTSNPN, CDR2 SVGIG (reference sequence). The CDR3 spells CAWSVDRSTEAFF. For the CDR3, the DNA is TGTGCCTGGAGTGTAGACAGAAGCACTGAAGCTTTCTTT.

CDR3 residues: CAISESLAGPYEQYF. The CDR3 DNA follows: TGTGCCATCAGTGAGAGCCTAGCGGGCCCCTACGAGCAGTACTTC. This chain uses TRBV10-3 with TRBJ2-7, with 8 bases lining up with TRBD2. V gave up 2 bases and J gave up 2 bases; unmatched junction bases: 5. CDR1 ENHRY and CDR2 SYGVKD come from the germline V gene. This CDR3 contains 15 residues.

The chain couples TRBV7-6 to TRBJ2-1; D might be TRBD1 (6 bases). The CDR3 loop spans 15 amino acids. V was pared by 1 base and J by 4 bases, with 11 bases between. Germline-derived CDR1 and CDR2 are SGHVS and FNYEAQ. The CDR3: CASSLVGQLYNEQFF. As DNA, the CDR3 is TGTGCCAGCAGCTTAGTCGGACAGCTGTACAATGAGCAGTTCTTC.

The gene calls are TRBV7-2 and TRBJ1-4, with D uncertain. Looked up from germline, CDR1 is SGHTA and CDR2 is FQGNSA. V lost 3 bases, J lost 5 bases, and 13 bases lay in between. This CDR3 comprises 15 residues. The CDR3, as DNA: TGTGCCAGCAGCTTCGCGGCACTGGAAAATGAAAAACTGTTTTTT. It specifies CASSFAALENEKLFF.

This chain connects TRBV5-1 to TRBJ2-1; no reliable D call. CDR3 size: 15 residues. The germline gives CDR1 SGHRS, CDR2 YFSETQ. Trimming cost V 5 bases and J 7 bases, with 19 bases left between them. CDR3 DNA: TGCGCCAGCAGTCCTACGTATCTCCACCTTAATGAGCAGTTCTTC. This translates into CASSPTYLHLNEQFF.

This chain uses TRBV4-2 with TRBJ2-5; 12 bases match TRBD2. The germline V gene has CDR1 LGHNA and CDR2 YNFKEQ. This CDR3 has 15 amino acids. Germline trimming cut 5 bases from V and 3 bases from J; bases unmatched to any gene: 4. In DNA form, the CDR3 reads TGTGCCAGCAGCAGGACTAGCGGGAATAAAGAGACCCAGTACTTC. Translated, it gives CASSRTSGNKETQYF.

This clone appeared a few times. The CDR3 sequence: CASSVSETPGELFF. The CDR3 DNA is TGTGCCAGCAGCGTATCAGAAACCCCCGGGGAGCTGTTTTTT. The chain carries TRBV9 and TRBJ2-2; D ambiguous. The CDR3 sequence is 14 residues long. With 1 base removed from V and 6 bases from J, the gap between germline ends came to 10 bases. Germline V gene sequence: CDR1 SGDLS, CDR2 YYNGEE. The whole variable domain, remainder taken from reference TRBV9 and TRBJ2-2, is DSGVTQTPKHLITATGQRVTLRCSPRSGDLSVYWYQQSLDQGLQFLIQYYNGEERAKGNILERFSAQQFPDLHSELNLSSLELGDSALYFCASSVSETPGELFFGEGSRLTVL.

CDR3 sequence (DNA): TGTGCCATCAGCCGGGATCGAGGGAGTGCAGATACGCAGTATTTT. Translating it yields CAISRDRGSADTQYF. This chain links TRBV10-3 with TRBJ2-3; TRBD2 is a possible D gene (5 bases). Trimming took 6 bases from V and 4 from J, leaving 17 bases between them. CDR3 length: 15 amino acids. Per germline, CDR1 ENHRY and CDR2 SYGVKD.

The chain couples TRBV6-5 to TRBJ1-2; the D is unclear. Looked up from germline, CDR1 is MNHEY and CDR2 is SVGAGI. Trimming pared 5 bases from V and 6 bases from J, leaving 19 bases between. The CDR3 length is 15 residues. The chain's CDR3 is CASSTGEGDRHGYTF. The DNA of the CDR3 is TGTGCCAGCAGTACCGGGGAGGGTGACCGACATGGCTACACCTTC.

The chain is built from TRBV6-5 and TRBJ1-3; possible D gene TRBD1, 5 bases. Germline V gene sequence: CDR1 MNHEY, CDR2 SVGAGI. V lost 4 bases to trimming and J lost 1 base, with 11 bases between them. The length of the CDR3 is 15 residues. Written as DNA, the CDR3 is TGTGCCAGCAGTTCGACAGTCTTGTCTGGAAACACCATATATTTT. This translates into CASSSTVLSGNTIYF.

The V and J genes are TRBV7-8 and TRBJ1-3; a possible D gene is TRBD1 (6 bases). There are 14 residues in the CDR3. V was pared by 5 bases and J by 7 bases, with 15 bases between. CDR1 and CDR2 (germline): SGHVS, FQNEAQ. The DNA for the CDR3 is TGTGCCAGCAGCGAGACAGGAACGGGGAACACCATATATTTT. Amino acid sequence: CASSETGTGNTIYF.

The V call is TRBV5-5, the J call TRBJ1-1; weak D call: TRBD1 (5 bases). The CDR3 is 14 residues long. Germline V CDR1 and CDR2: SGHKS, YYEKEE (reference sequence). Trimming removed 2 bases from V and 1 base from J, with 9 bases in between. CDR3 protein: CASSLLGQNTEAFF. CDR3 sequence (DNA): TGTGCCAGCAGCTTATTAGGACAGAACACTGAAGCTTTCTTT.